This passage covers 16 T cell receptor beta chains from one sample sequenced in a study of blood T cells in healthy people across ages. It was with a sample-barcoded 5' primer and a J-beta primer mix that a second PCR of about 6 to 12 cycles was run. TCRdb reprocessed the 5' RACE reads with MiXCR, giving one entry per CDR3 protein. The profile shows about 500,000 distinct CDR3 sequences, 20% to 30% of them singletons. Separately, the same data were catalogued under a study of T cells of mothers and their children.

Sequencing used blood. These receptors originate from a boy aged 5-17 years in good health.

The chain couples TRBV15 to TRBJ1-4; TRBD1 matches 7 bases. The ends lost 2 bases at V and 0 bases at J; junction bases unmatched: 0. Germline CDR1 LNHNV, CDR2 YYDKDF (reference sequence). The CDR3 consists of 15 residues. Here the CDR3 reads CATSRQGATNEKLFF. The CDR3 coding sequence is TGTGCCACCAGCAGACAGGGGGCAACTAATGAAAAACTGTTTTTT.

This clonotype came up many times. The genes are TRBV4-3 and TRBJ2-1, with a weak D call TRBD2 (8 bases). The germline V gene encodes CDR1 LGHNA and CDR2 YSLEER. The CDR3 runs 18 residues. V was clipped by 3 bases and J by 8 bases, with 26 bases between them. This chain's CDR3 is CASSQSSQGVAGWDEQFF. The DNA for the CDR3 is TGCGCCAGCAGCCAGAGCTCGCAGGGGGTAGCGGGGTGGGATGAGCAGTTCTTC.

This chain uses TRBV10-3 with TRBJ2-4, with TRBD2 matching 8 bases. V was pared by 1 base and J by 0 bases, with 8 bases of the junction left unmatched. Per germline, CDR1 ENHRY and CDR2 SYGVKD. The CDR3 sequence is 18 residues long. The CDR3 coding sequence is TGTGCCATCAGTGAGTACCCCGGGAGGGCCTCAGCCAAAAACATTCAGTACTTC. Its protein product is CAISEYPGRASAKNIQYF.

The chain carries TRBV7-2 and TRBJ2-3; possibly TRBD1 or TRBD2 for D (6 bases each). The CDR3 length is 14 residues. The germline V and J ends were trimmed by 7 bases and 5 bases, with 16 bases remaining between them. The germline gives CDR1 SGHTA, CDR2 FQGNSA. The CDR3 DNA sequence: TGTGCCAGCAAACGGGGGCAGGAGGGAGATACGCAGTATTTT. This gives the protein CASKRGQEGDTQYF.

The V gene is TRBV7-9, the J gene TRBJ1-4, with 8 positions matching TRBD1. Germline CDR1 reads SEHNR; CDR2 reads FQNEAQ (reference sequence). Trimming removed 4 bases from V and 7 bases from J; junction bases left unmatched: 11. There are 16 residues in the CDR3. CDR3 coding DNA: TGTGCCAGCAGCTGGGGAGGACAGGGCAAAGGTGAAAAACTGTTTTTT. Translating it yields CASSWGGQGKGEKLFF.

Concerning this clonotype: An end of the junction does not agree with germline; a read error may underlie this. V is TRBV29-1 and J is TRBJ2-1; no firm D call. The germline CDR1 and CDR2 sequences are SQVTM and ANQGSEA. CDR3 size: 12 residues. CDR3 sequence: CSVLDGYIEQFF. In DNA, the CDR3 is TGCAGCGTCCTGGACGGCTACATTGAGCAGTTCTTC.

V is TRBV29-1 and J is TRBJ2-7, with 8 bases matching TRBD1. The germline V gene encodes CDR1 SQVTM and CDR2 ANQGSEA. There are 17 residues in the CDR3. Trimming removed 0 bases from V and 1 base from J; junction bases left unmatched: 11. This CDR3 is CSVEDRSWTGNSYEQYF. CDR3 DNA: TGCAGCGTTGAAGATCGTAGTTGGACAGGGAATTCCTACGAGCAGTACTTC.

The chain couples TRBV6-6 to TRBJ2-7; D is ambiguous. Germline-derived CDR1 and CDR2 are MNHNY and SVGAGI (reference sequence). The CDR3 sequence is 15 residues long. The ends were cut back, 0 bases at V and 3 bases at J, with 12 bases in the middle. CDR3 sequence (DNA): TGTGCCAGCAGTTACTCCACCGGCGGAAACTACGAGCAGTACTTC. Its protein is CASSYSTGGNYEQYF.

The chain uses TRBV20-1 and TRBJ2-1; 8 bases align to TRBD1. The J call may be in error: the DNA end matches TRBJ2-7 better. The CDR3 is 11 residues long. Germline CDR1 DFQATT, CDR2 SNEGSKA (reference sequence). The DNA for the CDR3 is TGCAGTGCGGACAGGGTCTACGAGCAGTACTTC. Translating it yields CSADRVYEQYF.

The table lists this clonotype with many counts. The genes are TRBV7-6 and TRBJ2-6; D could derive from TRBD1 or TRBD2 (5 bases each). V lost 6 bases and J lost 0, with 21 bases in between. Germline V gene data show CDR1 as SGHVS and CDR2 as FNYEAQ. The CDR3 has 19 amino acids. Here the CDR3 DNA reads TGTGCCAGCAGTCCTACTCCCGGGACGGCTGGCTCTGGGGCCAACGTCCTGACTTTC. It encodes CASSPTPGTAGSGANVLTF.

This CDR3 is CASSSIHMNTEAFF. Written as DNA, the CDR3 is TGTGCCAGCAGCTCCATACATATGAACACTGAAGCTTTCTTT. The rearrangement joins TRBV7-2 to TRBJ1-1; D not resolved. The V and J ends lost 4 bases and 0 bases respectively, with 9 bases between them. The CDR3 consists of 14 residues. Germline CDR1 SGHTA, CDR2 FQGNSA.

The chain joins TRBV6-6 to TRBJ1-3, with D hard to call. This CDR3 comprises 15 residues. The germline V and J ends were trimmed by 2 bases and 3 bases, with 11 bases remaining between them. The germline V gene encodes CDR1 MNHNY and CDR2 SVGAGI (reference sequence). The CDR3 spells CASSYPQGGGNTIYF. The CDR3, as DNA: TGTGCCAGCAGTTACCCACAAGGCGGTGGAAACACCATATATTTT.

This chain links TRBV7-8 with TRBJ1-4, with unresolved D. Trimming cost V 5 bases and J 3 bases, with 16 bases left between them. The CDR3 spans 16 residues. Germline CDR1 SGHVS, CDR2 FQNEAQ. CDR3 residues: CASSRYRTTANEKLFF. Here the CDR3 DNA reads TGTGCCAGCAGCAGGTACCGGACCACCGCTAATGAAAAACTGTTTTTT.

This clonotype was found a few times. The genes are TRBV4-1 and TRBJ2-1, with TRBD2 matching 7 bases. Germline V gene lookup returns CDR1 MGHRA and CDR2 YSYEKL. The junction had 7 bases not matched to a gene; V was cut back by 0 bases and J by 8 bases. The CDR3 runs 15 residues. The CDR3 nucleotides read TGCGCCAGCAGCCAAGAGGCCCGCGGGGGAGATGAGCAGTTCTTC. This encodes CASSQEARGGDEQFF.

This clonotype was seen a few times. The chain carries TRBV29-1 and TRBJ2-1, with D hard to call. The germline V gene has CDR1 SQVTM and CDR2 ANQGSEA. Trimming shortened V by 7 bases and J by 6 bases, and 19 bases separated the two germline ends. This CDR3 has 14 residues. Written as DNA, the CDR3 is TGCAGCGCCCCTCTATTTGGAGTGGGCAATGAGCAGTTCTTC. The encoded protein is CSAPLFGVGNEQFF.

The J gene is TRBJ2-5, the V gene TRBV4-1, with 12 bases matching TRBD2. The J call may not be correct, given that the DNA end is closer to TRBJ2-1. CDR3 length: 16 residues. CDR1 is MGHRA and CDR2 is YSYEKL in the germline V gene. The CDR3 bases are TGCGCCAGCAGCCAGCGAGGGCCTAGCGGGGGGGGTTCGCAGTTCTTC. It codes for CASSQRGPSGGGSQFF.